This TCR beta chain came from a study of blood T cell repertoires in COVID-19 (dated by TCRdb to 2018 to 2020). General notes on the study: Samples from collaborators originated in the United States, Italy and Spain and spanned both the acute and convalescent phases of COVID-19. The prospective study material was composed of cDNA or gDNA derived from T cells, B-cell-depleted T cells, or PBMCs. Deeply sampled blood TCRbeta repertoires from subjects exposed to, actively infected with, or recovered from COVID-19 were included in the dataset. The repertoires were released in a freely available public database meant as a resource for research on the immune response to SARS-CoV-2. The samples were drawn from two sources: the first 160 participants of the ongoing ImmuneRACE study, and 1,200 or so subjects contributed by 6 global collaborators. Sample metadata almost always included a de-identified subject ID, COVID-19 status, age in years and sex. Where available, HLA class I and class II types were obtained from metadata supplied by the sample provider rather than from assay-based typing.

Paper-wide results and their limitations: The amount of clinical and demographic metadata varied by source and participant and was provided uncurated.

With respect to this clone: The specificity of this receptor is unknown. It has no much larger one-base neighbor in the sample; base qualities were not kept.

TCRbeta CDR3 regions were amplified from genomic DNA using the immunoSEQ Assay, a bias-controlled multiplex PCR. In the source study's methods: Within the assay, amplification of reference gene primers was used to estimate how many nucleated cells each sample contained. To quantify the absolute abundance of each unique TCRbeta CDR3 rearrangement, sequence reads were collapsed and filtered. For each sample, productive Simpson clonality was calculated by taking the square root of Simpson's diversity index across productive rearrangements. TCRdb limited this immuneACCESS table to in-frame rearrangements with V and J called. A share of clones is missing; checked studies link under half to unresolved V genes, and the rest is unexplained. The DNA gave D and trimming, while V, J and clone size come from that table. The sample yields about 150,000 clones; 75% to 90% were counted once. Around 8% of the sample is in the top ten clones.

One collaborating source in Seattle enrolled patients while the patients were actively infected and followed the patients over time throughout the course of disease. Each collaborating institution followed its own protocols to collect whole blood in K2EDTA tubes. Collaborator samples were shipped for TCRbeta analysis as frozen whole blood, isolated PBMCs, or DNA extracted from either sample type. The clonotype comes from a woman aged 55-70 years with COVID-19, enrolled during active disease. The source material was peripheral blood.

In nucleotide form, the sequence is TGTGCCAGCACCCGGGAGGGCGGGGGGTTATCAGATACGCAGTATTTT. Its protein is CASTREGGGLSDTQYF. The sequence is built from TRBV9 and TRBJ2-3; 8 central bases correspond to TRBD2. The CDR3 covers 16 residues, taking in both the cysteine and the phenylalanine. Here the CDR3 DNA is all that survives: 48 bases in frame from base 1. The germline V gene encodes CDR1 SGDLS and CDR2 YYNGEE. Trimming removed 6 bases from V and 4 bases from J; the gene matches leave 13 bases unexplained.